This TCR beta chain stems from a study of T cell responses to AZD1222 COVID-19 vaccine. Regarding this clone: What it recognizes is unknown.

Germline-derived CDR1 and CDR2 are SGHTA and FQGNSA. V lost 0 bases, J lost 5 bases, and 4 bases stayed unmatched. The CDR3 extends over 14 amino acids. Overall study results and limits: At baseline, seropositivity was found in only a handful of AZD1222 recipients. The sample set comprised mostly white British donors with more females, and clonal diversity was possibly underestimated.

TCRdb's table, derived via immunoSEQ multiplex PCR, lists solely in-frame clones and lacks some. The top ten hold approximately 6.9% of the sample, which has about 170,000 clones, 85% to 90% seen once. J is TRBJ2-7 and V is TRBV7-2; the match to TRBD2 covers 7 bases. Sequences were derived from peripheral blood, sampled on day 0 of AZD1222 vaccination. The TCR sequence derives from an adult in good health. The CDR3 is CASSLAAGANEQYF. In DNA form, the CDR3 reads TGTGCCAGCAGCTTAGCTGCGGGAGCCAACGAGCAGTACTTC.